This is a list of T cell receptor beta chains from one sample in a study of PD-L1 blockade in urothelial cancer. Here immunoSEQ multiplex PCR was the method, and the copy in TCRdb shows in-frame clones only, minus some. This table has about 50,000 clones, around 80% appearing once. The sequencing used PBMCs, collected around atezolizumab (anti-PD-L1) treatment. These receptors all come from a man aged 65 to 79 with urothelial cancer. Both conserved end residues are part of each CDR3. D genes are given only for firm matches. For some rows the clone size is stated as once, few or many, or as a class when expanded; others skip it.

CDR3nt: TGCGCCAGCAGTAAAAATGCAGGGGGCGCAGGAGAGACCCAGTACTTC
CDR3aa: CASSKNAGGAGETQYF
d_gene: TRBD1
j_gene: TRBJ2-5
abundance: .
len: 16
v_gene: TRBV5-1

CDR3nt: TGCGCCAGCAGCCAAGTGGTAGGGGCGAGGGAAAAACTGTTTTTT
CDR3aa: CASSQVVGAREKLFF
d_gene: .
j_gene: TRBJ1-4
abundance: .
len: 15
v_gene: TRBV4-1

CDR3nt: TGCGCCAGCAGTACGCGAGACAGGGGGCGCAACACTGAAGCTTTCTTT
CDR3aa: CASSTRDRGRNTEAFF
d_gene: TRBD1
j_gene: TRBJ1-1
abundance: .
len: 16
v_gene: TRBV4-1

CDR3nt: TGTGCCAGCAGTTACTCGCGACTAGCGGGAGCGAATGAGCAGTTCTTC
CDR3aa: CASSYSRLAGANEQFF
d_gene: TRBD2
j_gene: TRBJ2-1
abundance: once
len: 16
v_gene: TRBV6-5

CDR3nt: TGTGCCAGCAGCCAACAAACAGGGGGCGCTACGGCAGATACGCAGTATTTT
CDR3aa: CASSQQTGGATADTQYF
d_gene: TRBD1
j_gene: TRBJ2-3
abundance: .
len: 17
v_gene: TRBV4-2

CDR3nt: TGTGCCAGCAGCGTAGGTACTAGCGGGAGGGTCAATGAGCAGTTCTTC
CDR3aa: CASSVGTSGRVNEQFF
d_gene: TRBD2
j_gene: TRBJ2-1
abundance: .
len: 16
v_gene: TRBV9

CDR3nt: TGTGCCAGCAGCCGAACGACAGGGAGCGCTGAAGCTTTCTTT
CDR3aa: CASSRTTGSAEAFF
d_gene: TRBD1
j_gene: TRBJ1-1
abundance: many
len: 14
v_gene: TRBV4-2

CDR3nt: TGTGCCATCAGTGAGTCTCAGGGGGCCCAAGAGACCCAGTACTTC
CDR3aa: CAISESQGAQETQYF
d_gene: TRBD1
j_gene: TRBJ2-5
abundance: .
len: 15
v_gene: TRBV10-3

CDR3nt: TGTGCCAGCAGTTCTTGGGACACCCGACCCGGGGAGCTGTTTTTT
CDR3aa: CASSSWDTRPGELFF
d_gene: .
j_gene: TRBJ2-2
abundance: .
len: 15
v_gene: TRBV6-5

CDR3nt: TGTGCCAGCAGCTTTTCTGGCGGGAGGGCCGGGGAGCTGTTTTTT
CDR3aa: CASSFSGGRAGELFF
d_gene: TRBD2
j_gene: TRBJ2-2
abundance: .
len: 15
v_gene: TRBV11-3

CDR3nt: TGTGCCAGCTCACAAAGGGGGCGCGATCAGCCCCAGCATTTT
CDR3aa: CASSQRGRDQPQHF
d_gene: TRBD1
j_gene: TRBJ1-5
abundance: few
len: 14
v_gene: TRBV18

CDR3nt: TGTGCCTGGAACCCCCAATCTAGCGGGGCCTACAATGAGCAGTTCTTC
CDR3aa: CAWNPQSSGAYNEQFF
d_gene: TRBD2
j_gene: TRBJ2-1
abundance: .
len: 16
v_gene: TRBV30

CDR3nt: TGTGCCAGCAGCTTGGGAGGAGTAGCCGGGGAGCTGTTTTTT
CDR3aa: CASSLGGVAGELFF
d_gene: .
j_gene: TRBJ2-2
abundance: .
len: 14
v_gene: TRBV5-6

CDR3nt: TGCGCCAGCAGCCAAAAGAGGGACAGGTATGGAGAGACCCAGTACTTC
CDR3aa: CASSQKRDRYGETQYF
d_gene: TRBD1
j_gene: TRBJ2-5
abundance: .
len: 16
v_gene: TRBV4-1

CDR3nt: TGTGCCAGCAGCTTAACCGGGGCCTACGAGCAGTACTTC
CDR3aa: CASSLTGAYEQYF
d_gene: .
j_gene: TRBJ2-7
abundance: .
len: 13
v_gene: TRBV7-3

CDR3nt: TGTGCCAGCAGTTTAAGCAGGGCAGCCCAAGCTTTCTTT
CDR3aa: CASSLSRAAQAFF
d_gene: .
j_gene: TRBJ1-1
abundance: .
len: 13
v_gene: TRBV28

CDR3nt: TGTGCCAGCAGTGAATCGCCGGGGAAGGCTGAAGCTTTCTTT
CDR3aa: CASSESPGKAEAFF
d_gene: .
j_gene: TRBJ1-1
abundance: .
len: 14
v_gene: TRBV25-1

CDR3nt: TGTGCCAGCAGCCCAGCGAGAAGCACAGATACGCAGTATTTT
CDR3aa: CASSPARSTDTQYF
d_gene: .
j_gene: TRBJ2-3
abundance: .
len: 14
v_gene: TRBV5-4

CDR3nt: TGTGCCAGCACCCCTCTGAGGGACACTGAAGCTTTCTTT
CDR3aa: CASTPLRDTEAFF
d_gene: .
j_gene: TRBJ1-1
abundance: few
len: 13
v_gene: TRBV6-1

CDR3nt: TGCGCCAGCAGCCCCGGGACTAGCGGGAGAAATGAGCAGTTCTTC
CDR3aa: CASSPGTSGRNEQFF
d_gene: TRBD2
j_gene: TRBJ2-1
abundance: once
len: 15
v_gene: TRBV5-1

CDR3nt: TGTGCCAGCAGTTACTCACAGGGGGCCTCTGAAAAACTGTTTTTT
CDR3aa: CASSYSQGASEKLFF
d_gene: TRBD1
j_gene: TRBJ1-4
abundance: .
len: 15
v_gene: TRBV6-5

CDR3nt: TGTGCCAGCAGCCGATCGGGACAGGTGAACACTGAAGCTTTCTTT
CDR3aa: CASSRSGQVNTEAFF
d_gene: TRBD1
j_gene: TRBJ1-1
abundance: .
len: 15
v_gene: TRBV28

CDR3nt: TGCGCCAGCAGCATGGGACAGGGAACCGGGGAGCTGTTTTTT
CDR3aa: CASSMGQGTGELFF
d_gene: TRBD1
j_gene: TRBJ2-2
abundance: .
len: 14
v_gene: TRBV5-1

CDR3nt: TGTGCCAGCTCGACTGCCCGGGGACTGCAGCAAGAGACCCAGTACTTC
CDR3aa: CASSTARGLQQETQYF
d_gene: .
j_gene: TRBJ2-5
abundance: .
len: 16
v_gene: TRBV18

CDR3nt: TGTTCTACCACCGGGACAGAAATTAACACTGAAGCTTTCTTT
CDR3aa: CSTTGTEINTEAFF
d_gene: TRBD1
j_gene: TRBJ1-1
abundance: many
len: 14
v_gene: TRBV19

CDR3nt: TGTGCCAGCAGTCAACCTACCGGGACAGATTATGGCTACACCTTC
CDR3aa: CASSQPTGTDYGYTF
d_gene: TRBD1
j_gene: TRBJ1-2
abundance: .
len: 15
v_gene: TRBV6-6

CDR3nt: TGTGCCAGCAGCTTGGCGGTTCAAGAGACCCAGTACTTC
CDR3aa: CASSLAVQETQYF
d_gene: .
j_gene: TRBJ2-5
abundance: few
len: 13
v_gene: TRBV5-6

CDR3nt: TGCGCCAGCAGCTGGACGACAGGGGGCCGGAGCACAGATACGCAGTATTTT
CDR3aa: CASSWTTGGRSTDTQYF
d_gene: TRBD1
j_gene: TRBJ2-3
abundance: .
len: 17
v_gene: TRBV5-1

CDR3nt: TGTGCCAGCAGCTTAGGGGGGACAGGGCGGACTGAAGCTTTCTTT
CDR3aa: CASSLGGTGRTEAFF
d_gene: TRBD1
j_gene: TRBJ1-1
abundance: .
len: 15
v_gene: TRBV7-9

CDR3nt: TGTGCCAGCAGCCAAGGGACTAGCGGAAAGCAGTTCTTC
CDR3aa: CASSQGTSGKQFF
d_gene: TRBD2
j_gene: TRBJ2-1
abundance: few
len: 13
v_gene: TRBV14

CDR3nt: TGCAGCGTTGGGGGCGGGACTAGCGCTAATGAGCAGTTCTTC
CDR3aa: CSVGGGTSANEQFF
d_gene: TRBD2
j_gene: TRBJ2-1
abundance: once
len: 14
v_gene: TRBV29-1

CDR3nt: TGTGCCAGCAGTATAACTGGAAACACCATATATTTT
CDR3aa: CASSITGNTIYF
d_gene: .
j_gene: TRBJ1-3
abundance: .
len: 12
v_gene: TRBV25-1

CDR3nt: TGTGCCAGCAGTGACTATAGCGGGCCCACCTACGAGCAGTACTTC
CDR3aa: CASSDYSGPTYEQYF
d_gene: TRBD2
j_gene: TRBJ2-7
abundance: .
len: 15
v_gene: TRBV6-6

CDR3nt: TGTGCCAGTAGTATAGATGTTCGGGGGAAGCAGTTCTTC
CDR3aa: CASSIDVRGKQFF
d_gene: .
j_gene: TRBJ2-1
abundance: .
len: 13
v_gene: TRBV19

CDR3nt: TGTGCCAGCAGCCCCAGACGACAGGGGGCGCAGGCCTACGAGCAGTACTTC
CDR3aa: CASSPRRQGAQAYEQYF
d_gene: TRBD1
j_gene: TRBJ2-7
abundance: .
len: 17
v_gene: TRBV7-9

CDR3nt: TGTGCCAGCAGTTTCCAGGGGCGGGCCTCCTACGAGCAGTACTTC
CDR3aa: CASSFQGRASYEQYF
d_gene: .
j_gene: TRBJ2-7
abundance: .
len: 15
v_gene: TRBV28

CDR3nt: TGCGCCAGCAGCCGGTTTCACGGACTAGCCCGCACAGATACGCAGTATTTT
CDR3aa: CASSRFHGLARTDTQYF
d_gene: TRBD2
j_gene: TRBJ2-3
abundance: .
len: 17
v_gene: TRBV4-1

CDR3nt: TGTGCCACGGGGACTGACTACGAGCAGTACTTC
CDR3aa: CATGTDYEQYF
d_gene: .
j_gene: TRBJ2-7
abundance: .
len: 11
v_gene: TRBV2

CDR3nt: TGTGCCAGCAGTACCGGACAGGGATCCTACGAGCAGTACTTC
CDR3aa: CASSTGQGSYEQYF
d_gene: TRBD1
j_gene: TRBJ2-7
abundance: .
len: 14
v_gene: TRBV6-1

CDR3nt: TGTGCCAGCAGGTCGACTAGCGGGAGCTCCTACGAGCAGTACTTC
CDR3aa: CASRSTSGSSYEQYF
d_gene: TRBD2
j_gene: TRBJ2-7
abundance: .
len: 15
v_gene: TRBV7-9

CDR3nt: TGTGCCTGGGGGGACAGGGTTAATCAGCCCCAGCATTTT
CDR3aa: CAWGDRVNQPQHF
d_gene: TRBD1
j_gene: TRBJ1-5
abundance: few
len: 13
v_gene: TRBV30

CDR3nt: TGTGCCAGCAGTTATCGCTCCCGGCGGGAAAAACTGTTTTTT
CDR3aa: CASSYRSRREKLFF
d_gene: .
j_gene: TRBJ1-4
abundance: .
len: 14
v_gene: TRBV6-5

CDR3nt: TGTGCCAGCAGTGACCCCGACGGACTAGCGGGAGGTTACAATGAGCAGTTCTTC
CDR3aa: CASSDPDGLAGGYNEQFF
d_gene: TRBD2
j_gene: TRBJ2-1
abundance: .
len: 18
v_gene: TRBV2

CDR3nt: TGTGCCAGTAGGCACGTGTACGGGAGTTCATCCGGGGAGCTGTTTTTT
CDR3aa: CASRHVYGSSSGELFF
d_gene: .
j_gene: TRBJ2-2
abundance: .
len: 16
v_gene: TRBV19

CDR3nt: TGTGCCAGCAGCAAAACTAGCGGCTACAATGAGCAGTTCTTC
CDR3aa: CASSKTSGYNEQFF
d_gene: .
j_gene: TRBJ2-1
abundance: .
len: 14
v_gene: TRBV21-1

CDR3nt: TGCGCCAGCAGCCAATCCCTAGCTGAGACCCAGTACTTC
CDR3aa: CASSQSLAETQYF
d_gene: .
j_gene: TRBJ2-5
abundance: .
len: 13
v_gene: TRBV4-1

CDR3nt: TGCGCCAGCAGCCTGTCCAATAGCGGGAGAGACGAGCAGTACTTC
CDR3aa: CASSLSNSGRDEQYF
d_gene: TRBD2
j_gene: TRBJ2-7
abundance: .
len: 15
v_gene: TRBV4-1

CDR3nt: TGTGCCAGCAGCTCACCCCGGGGACTAGGGGCTCCCTACAATGAGCAGTTCTTC
CDR3aa: CASSSPRGLGAPYNEQFF
d_gene: TRBD2
j_gene: TRBJ2-1
abundance: once
len: 18
v_gene: TRBV9

CDR3nt: TGTGCCAGCAGCTTAGCAGGGGGGGTTAGGCTGTTTTTT
CDR3aa: CASSLAGGVRLFF
d_gene: .
j_gene: TRBJ1-4
abundance: .
len: 13
v_gene: TRBV7-2

CDR3nt: TGTGCCAGCAGATTATGGGACAGGGTCCATGGCTACACCTTC
CDR3aa: CASRLWDRVHGYTF
d_gene: TRBD1
j_gene: TRBJ1-2
abundance: few
len: 14
v_gene: TRBV5-6

CDR3nt: TGTGCCTGGAGTTCCCCCCTCAGGATAGCGGGAGGGCCGGGGGAGCAGTACTTC
CDR3aa: CAWSSPLRIAGGPGEQYF
d_gene: TRBD2
j_gene: TRBJ2-7
abundance: .
len: 18
v_gene: TRBV30

CDR3nt: TGTGCCAGCAGTTTGGGACTAGCGGTCTACAATGAGCAGTTCTTC
CDR3aa: CASSLGLAVYNEQFF
d_gene: TRBD2
j_gene: TRBJ2-1
abundance: .
len: 15
v_gene: TRBV5-4

CDR3nt: TGTGCCAGCAGACGAGCGGGATTGGGCACAGATACGCAGTATTTT
CDR3aa: CASRRAGLGTDTQYF
d_gene: TRBD2
j_gene: TRBJ2-3
abundance: .
len: 15
v_gene: TRBV28

CDR3nt: TGTGCTAGCAGCCCTACCGGGACTAGCGGCCAAGAGACCCAGTACTTC
CDR3aa: CASSPTGTSGQETQYF
d_gene: TRBD2
j_gene: TRBJ2-5
abundance: .
len: 16
v_gene: TRBV7-7

CDR3nt: TGCGCCAGCTGTAGGACAGGAACTTTTGGGGACGAGCAGTACTTC
CDR3aa: CASCRTGTFGDEQYF
d_gene: TRBD1
j_gene: TRBJ2-7
abundance: .
len: 15
v_gene: TRBV5-1

CDR3nt: TGTGCCAGCAGTTCTAGACAGGGCAGTGGAAATCAGCCCCAGCATTTT
CDR3aa: CASSSRQGSGNQPQHF
d_gene: TRBD1
j_gene: TRBJ1-5
abundance: .
len: 16
v_gene: TRBV2

CDR3nt: TGTGCCACCAGCAGAGGCCGGGAAGTGCAAGAGCAGTACTTC
CDR3aa: CATSRGREVQEQYF
d_gene: .
j_gene: TRBJ2-7
abundance: .
len: 14
v_gene: TRBV15

CDR3nt: TGTGCCAGTAGTATAGACTTCGAGAACCAAGAGACCCAGTACTTC
CDR3aa: CASSIDFENQETQYF
d_gene: .
j_gene: TRBJ2-5
abundance: .
len: 15
v_gene: TRBV19